These 7 T cell receptor beta chains share one sample of origin, sequenced in a study of Tregs in tolerant kidney transplant recipients (dated by TCRdb to between 2019 and 2020). Library method: the immunoSEQ multiplex PCR assay. Sourced from immuneACCESS, this table was stored by TCRdb with only in-frame sequences that have V and J called. A share of the clones is absent; for the studies checked, an unresolved V gene accounts for under half, and the remainder has no known explanation. The sample table contains 85,000 to 95,000 clones; only one count was recorded for roughly 92% of them. The leading ten clones occupy over 4% of the sample. The sequenced sample was CD8+ T cells from blood. These receptor sequences come from a human donor in good health.

The chain uses TRBV19 and TRBJ1-1; 7 nucleotides match TRBD1. Germline V gene data show CDR1 as LNHDA and CDR2 as SQIVND (reference sequence). V shed 0 bases, J shed 2 bases, and the junction held 6 bases outside the gene matches. The CDR3 runs to 16 residues. The CDR3 DNA reads TGTGCCAGTAGTATAGATTGGGACAGTCCTAACACTGAAGCTTTCTTT. As protein: CASSIDWDSPNTEAFF. The full variable domain, completed using reference TRBV19 and TRBJ1-1, is DGGITQSPKYLFRKEGQNVTLSCEQNLNHDAMYWYRQDPGQGLRLIYYSQIVNDFQKGDIAEGYSVSREKKESFPLTVTSAQKNPTAFYLCASSIDWDSPNTEAFFGQGTRLTVV.

The CDR3 sequence is CASSRRDRSSTDTQYF. In DNA, the CDR3 is TGTGCCAGCAGCCGACGGGACAGATCTAGCACAGATACGCAGTATTTT. The V gene is TRBV14, the J gene TRBJ2-3, with 7 bases matching TRBD1. The germline gives CDR1 SGHDN, CDR2 FVKESK. This CDR3 comprises 16 residues. V lost 4 bases, J lost 0 bases, and 7 bases stayed unmatched. The variable domain in full, completed from reference TRBV14 and TRBJ2-3, reads EAGVTQFPSHSVIEKGQTVTLRCDPISGHDNLYWYRRVMGKEIKFLLHFVKESKQDESGMPNNRFLAERTGGTYSTLKVQPAELEDSGVYFCASSRRDRSSTDTQYFGPGTRLTVL.

The V gene is TRBV12-5, the J gene TRBJ1-1; the D is unclear. Trimming stripped 7 bases from V and 1 base from J, with 10 bases between. Germline V gene data show CDR1 as LGHNT and CDR2 as FRNRAP. The CDR3 has 13 residues. The CDR3 loop reads CASVEPQNTEAFF. The CDR3 nucleotides read TGTGCTAGTGTCGAGCCGCAGAACACTGAAGCTTTCTTT. Full variable domain (missing parts from reference TRBV12-5 and TRBJ1-1): DARVTQTPRHKVTEMGQEVTMRCQPILGHNTVFWYRQTMMQGLELLAYFRNRAPLDDSGMPKDRFSAEMPDATLATLKIQPSEPRDSAVYFCASVEPQNTEAFFGQGTRLTVV.

V and J are TRBV2 and TRBJ2-1, with D unresolved. V was cut by 7 bases and J by 7 bases, with 11 bases left in between. The CDR3 extends over 12 amino acids. Germline CDR1 is SNHLY and CDR2 is FYNNEI. The CDR3 protein is CASIVLQNEQFF. CDR3 sequence (DNA): TGTGCCAGCATTGTCCTACAGAATGAGCAGTTCTTC.

The rearrangement uses TRBV7-6 and TRBJ2-1; D ambiguous. The CDR3 is made up of 14 amino acids. With 1 base removed from V and 3 bases from J, the gap between germline ends came to 7 bases. Looked up from germline, CDR1 is SGHVS and CDR2 is FNYEAQ. CDR3 in DNA: TGTGCCAGCAGCTTAGAAGTCAACTACAATGAGCAGTTCTTC. Translated: CASSLEVNYNEQFF.

This chain links TRBV5-1 with TRBJ2-7; 9 nucleotides line up with TRBD2. Germline-derived CDR1 and CDR2 are SGHRS and YFSETQ. This CDR3 has 16 amino acids. Unmatched junction bases numbered 9, after V lost 0 bases and J lost 5 bases. The CDR3 sequence: CASSLAAGGPLDEQYF. As DNA, the CDR3 is TGCGCCAGCAGCTTGGCTGCGGGAGGGCCTCTTGACGAGCAGTACTTC.

V is TRBV7-9 and J is TRBJ2-7, with a weak D call TRBD2 (5 bases). V was shortened by 4 bases and J by 7 bases, with 11 bases between the two germline ends. The CDR3 consists of 12 residues. Germline assignment: CDR1 SEHNR and CDR2 FQNEAQ (reference sequence). In nucleotides, the CDR3 is TGTGCCAGCAGCTCAGCCGGGAAAGAGCAGTACTTC. Translated: CASSSAGKEQYF.